These 22 T cell receptor beta chains originate from one sample sequenced in a study of CD8 T cells in Susac syndrome. cDNA came from approximately 0.5 to 1 ug RNA primed by random hexamers. In TCRdb, the immunoSEQ multiplex PCR reads were re-called with MiXCR into one record per CDR3 protein. The data hold 120,000 or so distinct CDR3 sequences, with 85% to 95% observed a single time. The sequenced sample consisted of CD4+ T cells from PBMCs. The source is a human donor with multiple sclerosis.

The chain combines TRBV5-1 with TRBJ2-2, with D perhaps matching TRBD2 (5 bases). Trimming removed 5 bases from V and 0 bases from J, with 11 bases in between. In germline, CDR1 is SGHRS, CDR2 YFSETQ. The CDR3 runs to 15 residues. CDR3 loop: CASRLGSTNTGELFF. The CDR3 nucleotides are TGCGCCAGCAGGCTGGGGAGCACGAACACCGGGGAGCTGTTTTTT.

The chain has TRBV25-1 and TRBJ1-3, with D possibly matching TRBD1 (6 bases). Germline CDR1 MGHDK, CDR2 SYGVNS. The V end was cut by 6 bases, the J end by 4 bases, with 16 bases between. This CDR3 region has 15 residues. CDR3 amino acids: CASSLAGGKGNTIYF. For the CDR3, the DNA is TGTGCCAGCAGCCTTGCGGGGGGCAAGGGAAACACCATATATTTT.

This clonotype showed up just a few times. V gene TRBV2 combines with J gene TRBJ1-1; D unresolved. Trimming removed 6 bases from V and 0 bases from J, with 2 bases in between. The length of the CDR3 is 11 residues. CDR1 SNHLY and CDR2 FYNNEI come from the germline V gene. Here the CDR3 DNA reads TGTGCCAGCAGGTTGAACACTGAAGCTTTCTTT. This codes for CASRLNTEAFF.

This sequence joins TRBV4-2 and TRBJ2-1, with D hard to call. The CDR3 contains 15 residues. Germline V gene lookup returns CDR1 LGHNA and CDR2 YNFKEQ. The ends were cut back, 1 base at V and 7 bases at J, with 14 bases in the middle. The CDR3 is CASSQVQADTNEQFF. CDR3 DNA: TGTGCCAGCAGCCAAGTTCAGGCCGATACTAATGAGCAGTTCTTC.

This sequence joins TRBV24-1 and TRBJ2-1; D is perhaps TRBD1 (6 bases). This CDR3 contains 15 residues. The V and J ends lost 2 bases and 7 bases respectively, with 14 bases between them. Germline CDR1 and CDR2: KGHDR and SFDVKD. The CDR3 DNA follows: TGTGCCACCAGTGATTCCGGGACACCCAGGAATGAGCAGTTCTTC. It is translated as CATSDSGTPRNEQFF.

This chain connects TRBV5-4 to TRBJ2-7; 11 positions agree with TRBD1. Germline V gene lookup returns CDR1 SGHNT and CDR2 YYREEE (reference sequence). V gave up 2 bases and J gave up 7 bases; unmatched junction bases: 5. CDR3 length: 14 residues. CDR3 sequence reads: CASSFRDRGKEQYF. CDR3 DNA: TGTGCCAGCAGCTTCCGGGACAGGGGGAAAGAGCAGTACTTC.

The CDR3 region has the DNA TGTGCCAGCAGCTTGAGTCGGCAGGGGAACTATGGCTACACCTTC. This encodes CASSLSRQGNYGYTF. The chain carries TRBV5-4 and TRBJ1-2; tentatively, D is TRBD1 (6 bases). This CDR3 has 15 residues. The germline gives CDR1 SGHNT, CDR2 YYREEE (reference sequence). The ends were cut back, 1 base at V and 2 bases at J, with 12 bases in the middle.

The rearrangement uses TRBV20-1 and TRBJ2-7; 8 nucleotides agree with TRBD1. V lost 4 bases and J lost 2; bases outside the gene matches: 7. Germline V gene sequence: CDR1 DFQATT, CDR2 SNEGSKA (reference sequence). This CDR3 is built from 14 residues. The DNA of the CDR3 is TGCAGTGCTACAGTGGGGACAGGCACCTACGAGCAGTACTTC. Protein product: CSATVGTGTYEQYF.

The genes are TRBV12-3 or TRBV12-4 and TRBJ2-2, with D unresolved. The CDR3 has 15 amino acids. With 2 bases removed from V and 5 bases from J, the gap between germline ends came to 12 bases. The CDR3: CASSLIVRETGELFF. The CDR3 bases are TGTGCCAGCAGTTTAATCGTAAGGGAAACCGGGGAGCTGTTTTTT.

This chain uses TRBV20-1 with TRBJ1-2; no reliable D call. Per germline, CDR1 DFQATT and CDR2 SNEGSKA (reference sequence). V was pared by 2 bases and J by 8 bases, with 24 bases between. The CDR3 contains 16 residues. The CDR3 region has the DNA TGCAGTGCTAGACCTCCGATCCCGCTTAAGGGTGGCGGCTACACCTTC. It codes for CSARPPIPLKGGGYTF.

The rearrangement uses TRBV28 and TRBJ2-6; TRBD2 aligns across 11 bases. CDR1 and CDR2 (germline): MDHEN, SYDVKM. The V gene end was trimmed by 5 bases and the J gene end by 0 bases; junction bases not matched to a gene: 6. The CDR3 is 18 residues long. CDR3 DNA: TGTGCCAGCAGTCCCCTAGCGGGGGGCCACTCTGGGGCCAACGTCCTGACTTTC. It specifies CASSPLAGGHSGANVLTF.

The rearrangement uses TRBV3-1 and TRBJ2-7; D gene uncertain. The CDR3 loop spans 14 amino acids. Trimming pared 4 bases from V and 3 bases from J, leaving 13 bases between. The germline V gene encodes CDR1 LGHDT and CDR2 YNNKEL (reference sequence). The CDR3 is CASSPPGLNYEQYF. The CDR3 DNA follows: TGTGCCAGCAGCCCACCGGGTCTCAACTACGAGCAGTACTTC.

The V gene is TRBV6-5, the J gene TRBJ2-4, with D perhaps TRBD1 or TRBD2 (5 bases each). The CDR3 length is 18 residues. Germline V gives CDR1 MNHEY, CDR2 SVGAGI. Trimming left V 2 bases short and J 3 bases short, with 20 bases between. The CDR3 DNA sequence: TGTGCCAGCAGTTACCCCAGTAGCAGGGACGAGGGCAAAAACATTCAGTACTTC. Protein product: CASSYPSSRDEGKNIQYF.

This sequence joins TRBV30 and TRBJ2-3; D remains unclear. The CDR3 runs to 12 residues. Deletions cut 0 bases from V and 1 base from J, with 2 bases between. From germline, CDR1 is GTSNPN and CDR2 SVGIG (reference sequence). The CDR3 nucleotides read TGTGCCTGGAGTGTACGCACAGATACGCAGTATTTT. As protein: CAWSVRTDTQYF.

CDR3 sequence reads: CSAIAARADYGYTF. CDR3 nucleotides: TGCAGTGCTATCGCGGCCCGCGCGGACTATGGCTACACCTTC. V usage is TRBV20-1 and J usage is TRBJ1-2; D call uncertain. The CDR3 contains 14 residues. The V and J ends lost 4 bases and 3 bases respectively, with 15 bases between them. Germline assignment: CDR1 DFQATT and CDR2 SNEGSKA (reference sequence).

The chain joins TRBV28 to TRBJ2-3; 8 positions agree with TRBD1. The CDR3 length is 16 residues. Germline V gene data show CDR1 as MDHEN and CDR2 as SYDVKM. Unmatched junction bases numbered 13, after V lost 6 bases and J lost 5 bases. CDR3 region: CASSPRGRGLQDTQYF. Written as DNA, the CDR3 is TGTGCCAGCAGCCCCCGGGGCAGGGGGCTTCAAGATACGCAGTATTTT. The whole variable domain, filled in from reference TRBV28 and TRBJ2-3, reads DVKVTQSSRYLVKRTGEKVFLECVQDMDHENMFWYRQDPGLGLRLIYFSYDVKMKEKGDIPEGYSVSREKKERFSLILESASTNQTSMYLCASSPRGRGLQDTQYFGPGTRLTVL.

The rearrangement joins TRBV29-1 to TRBJ1-1; D perhaps matches TRBD1 (6 bases). Looked up from germline, CDR1 is SQVTM and CDR2 is ANQGSEA. The CDR3 covers 13 residues. V was shortened by 0 bases and J by 6 bases, with 11 bases between the two germline ends. The CDR3 DNA follows: TGCAGCGTTGAAGATGGGGGGCGGGCTGAAGCTTTCTTT. Its protein product is CSVEDGGRAEAFF.

This clonotype has a handful of counts. CDR3 residues: CASSQEELAEAFF. CDR3 sequence (DNA): TGCGCCAGCAGCCAAGAGGAGTTGGCTGAAGCTTTCTTT. This sequence joins TRBV4-1 and TRBJ1-1, with D uncertain. Germline V gives CDR1 MGHRA, CDR2 YSYEKL. Deletions cut 0 bases from V and 6 bases from J, with 8 bases between. The CDR3 has 13 residues.

The V gene is TRBV15, the J gene TRBJ1-2; D unresolved. CDR1 and CDR2 (germline): LNHNV, YYDKDF (reference sequence). Trimming took 1 base from V and 5 from J, leaving 5 bases between them. This CDR3 region has 12 residues. The chain's CDR3 is CATSRVNYGYTF. For the CDR3, the DNA is TGTGCCACCAGCAGAGTCAATTATGGCTACACCTTC.

CDR3 loop: CATRRTGGADGYTF. CDR3 coding DNA: TGTGCCACCCGCCGGACAGGGGGCGCGGATGGCTACACCTTC. The rearrangement links TRBV10-3 to TRBJ1-2, with 11 bases fitting TRBD1. The CDR3 length is 14 residues. Trimming cost V 10 bases and J 6 bases; bases outside gene matches: 10. Germline values: CDR1 ENHRY, CDR2 SYGVKD.

This chain links TRBV19 with TRBJ2-5; no definite D call. With 1 base removed from V and 2 bases from J, the gap between germline ends came to 2 bases. CDR3 size: 12 residues. Germline loops: CDR1 LNHDA, CDR2 SQIVND (reference sequence). CDR3 DNA: TGTGCCAGTAGTATAGGTCAAGAGACCCAGTACTTC. Its protein product is CASSIGQETQYF.

V is TRBV13 and J is TRBJ2-7; D is possibly TRBD1 (6 bases). Trimming removed 4 bases from V and 6 bases from J, with 13 bases in between. Germline CDR1 is PRHDT and CDR2 is FYEKMQ (reference sequence). The CDR3 loop spans 13 amino acids. CDR3 residues: CASSSRRTAEQYF. DNA for the CDR3: TGTGCCAGCAGCTCCCGGAGGACAGCCGAGCAGTACTTC.